Sequencing of this TCR beta chain was carried out in a study of T cells after yellow fever vaccination. The study's findings and limits: Shared CD4/CD8 clonotypes were a small share, likely from convergent recombination. Peaking faster, on day 5 versus 15, the secondary response was nonetheless weaker. Clones from primary vaccination mostly reappeared after the booster (around 96% CD4, about 85% CD8).

As for this clonotype: Its specificity is unknown.

5'RACE template switching generated TCR cDNA, adding a universal primer site and UMIs. A single record per CDR3 protein comes from TCRdb applying MiXCR to the 5' RACE reads. The profile shows around 250,000 distinct CDR3 sequences, 6.5% to 8.5% of them singletons. CDR3 length: 15 residues. Germline CDR1 and CDR2: SGHRS and YFSETQ. Trimming removed 0 bases at V and 0 bases at J, with 7 bases between. This receptor was taken from a man younger than 45 who received the YFV17D yellow fever vaccine. The chain combines TRBV5-1 with TRBJ2-1; D uncertain. Source: CD4+ T cells sorted from PBMCs, taken 15 days after the yellow fever booster vaccination. CDR3 DNA: TGCGCCAGCAGCTTGGTTTCAAACTCCTACAATGAGCAGTTCTTC. Translation: CASSLVSNSYNEQFF.